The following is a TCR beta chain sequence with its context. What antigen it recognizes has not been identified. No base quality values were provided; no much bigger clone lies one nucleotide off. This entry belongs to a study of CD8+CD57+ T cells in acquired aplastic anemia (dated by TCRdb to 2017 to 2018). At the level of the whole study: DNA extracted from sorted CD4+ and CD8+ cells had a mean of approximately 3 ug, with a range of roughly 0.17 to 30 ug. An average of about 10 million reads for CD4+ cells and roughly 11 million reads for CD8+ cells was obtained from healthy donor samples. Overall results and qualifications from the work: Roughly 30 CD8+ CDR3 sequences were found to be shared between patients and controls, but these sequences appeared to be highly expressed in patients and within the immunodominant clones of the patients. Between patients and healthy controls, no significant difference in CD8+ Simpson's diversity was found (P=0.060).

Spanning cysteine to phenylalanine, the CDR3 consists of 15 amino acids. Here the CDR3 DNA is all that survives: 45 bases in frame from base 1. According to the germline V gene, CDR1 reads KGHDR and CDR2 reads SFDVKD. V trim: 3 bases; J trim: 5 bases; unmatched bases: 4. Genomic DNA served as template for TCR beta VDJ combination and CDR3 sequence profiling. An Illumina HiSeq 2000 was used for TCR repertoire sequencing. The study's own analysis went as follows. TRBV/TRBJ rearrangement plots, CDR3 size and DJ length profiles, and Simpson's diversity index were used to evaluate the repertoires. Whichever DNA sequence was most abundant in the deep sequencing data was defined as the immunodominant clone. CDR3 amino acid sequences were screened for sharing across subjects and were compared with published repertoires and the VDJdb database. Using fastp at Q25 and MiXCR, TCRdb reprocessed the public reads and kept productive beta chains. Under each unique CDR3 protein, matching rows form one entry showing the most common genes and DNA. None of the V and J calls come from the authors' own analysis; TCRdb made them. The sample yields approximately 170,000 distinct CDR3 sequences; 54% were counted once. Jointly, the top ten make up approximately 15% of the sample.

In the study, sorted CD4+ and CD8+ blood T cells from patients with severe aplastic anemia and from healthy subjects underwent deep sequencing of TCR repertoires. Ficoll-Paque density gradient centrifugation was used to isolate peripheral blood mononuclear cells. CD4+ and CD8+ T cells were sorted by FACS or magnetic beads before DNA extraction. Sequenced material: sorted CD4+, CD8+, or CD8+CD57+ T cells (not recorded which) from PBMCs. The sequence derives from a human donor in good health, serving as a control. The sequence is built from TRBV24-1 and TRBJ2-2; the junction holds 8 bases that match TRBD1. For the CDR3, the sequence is CATSDNGQGTGELFF. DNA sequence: TGTGCCACCAGTGATAACGGACAGGGTACCGGGGAGCTGTTTTTT.